The 17 T cell receptor beta chains listed next were all sequenced from one sample in a study of PD-1 blockade in classical Hodgkin lymphoma. Profiling relied on immunoSEQ multiplex PCR, and the TCRdb table lists in-frame clones only, not all of them. Of fewer than 30,000 clones in the sample, 80% to 90% were seen once. The time point was: newly diagnosed, previously untreated cHL patient sample. Researchers used magnetic negative selection to pull out pure CD4+ T cells from thawed PBMCs. The sequencing sample was made of CD4+ T cells from blood. The receptors shown here come from a human donor with classical Hodgkin lymphoma.

The table lists this clone with a count of one. The chain carries TRBV19 and TRBJ2-7, with 8 bases that match TRBD2. CDR3 length: 16 residues. Germline V CDR1 and CDR2: LNHDA, SQIVND (reference sequence). V gave up 2 bases and J gave up 0 bases; unmatched junction bases: 6. The CDR3 DNA sequence: TGTGCCAGTAGTATACGCCCGGGGACTAGCTCCTACGAGCAGTACTTC. Residues: CASSIRPGTSSYEQYF.

The rearrangement links TRBV30 to TRBJ2-3, with D possibly TRBD1 on 5 matching bases. There are 13 residues in the CDR3. CDR1 and CDR2 (germline): GTSNPN, SVGIG (reference sequence). The ends were cut back, 2 bases at V and 5 bases at J, with 11 bases in the middle. The CDR3 protein is CAWSLGPKDTQYF. CDR3 bases: TGTGCCTGGAGTCTGGGGCCCAAAGATACGCAGTATTTT.

V usage is TRBV5-1 and J usage is TRBJ1-1, with 10 bases matching TRBD1. Germline-derived CDR1 and CDR2 are SGHRS and YFSETQ. Unmatched junction bases numbered 5, after V lost 4 bases and J lost 5 bases. This CDR3 contains 14 residues. The CDR3, as DNA: TGCGCCAGCAGCACCGACAGGGGGCGAACTGAAGCTTTCTTT. Residues: CASSTDRGRTEAFF.

This chain connects TRBV28 to TRBJ1-4; possibly TRBD1 for D (6 bases). Deletions cut 3 bases from V and 5 bases from J, with 10 bases between. The CDR3 contains 14 residues. Germline loops: CDR1 MDHEN, CDR2 SYDVKM. CDR3 in amino acids: CASSLAGQNEKLFF. The CDR3 DNA follows: TGTGCCAGCAGTTTGGCGGGACAAAATGAAAAACTGTTTTTT.

The chain carries TRBV7-2 and TRBJ1-4, with 7 positions matching TRBD1. This CDR3 comprises 13 residues. J lost 6 bases, V lost 5 bases, and 3 bases had no gene match. Germline CDR1 is SGHTA and CDR2 is FQGNSA. CDR3 coding DNA: TGTGCCAGCAGCCGCGGGACAGATGAAAAACTGTTTTTT. It encodes CASSRGTDEKLFF.

This clone has just a few counts. The chain couples TRBV6-5 to TRBJ2-7; TRBD2 agrees at 11 bases. The junction had 6 bases not matched to a gene; V was cut back by 4 bases and J by 4 bases. CDR3 length equals 15 residues. Germline assignment: CDR1 MNHEY and CDR2 SVGAGI. CDR3 coding DNA: TGTGCCAGCAGTTTAGCGGGAGGGAGTCGGTACGAGCAGTACTTC. Translating gives CASSLAGGSRYEQYF.

This chain joins TRBV6-5 and TRBJ1-1, with TRBD1 matching 10 bases. Germline CDR1 reads MNHEY; CDR2 reads SVGAGI. CDR3 length: 15 amino acids. V trimming: 5 bases; J trimming: 3 bases; junction bases outside the gene matches: 6. CDR3 loop: CASSTRDRGYTEAFF. As DNA, the CDR3 is TGTGCCAGCAGTACCCGGGACAGGGGTTACACTGAAGCTTTCTTT.

The sample holds one count of this clone. The V and J genes are TRBV19 and TRBJ2-1, with 7 bases matching TRBD2. V was clipped by 3 bases and J by 5 bases; unmatched bases: 10. This CDR3 has 16 residues. The germline V gene has CDR1 LNHDA and CDR2 SQIVND (reference sequence). The CDR3 spells CASSITRSSGNNEQFF. The CDR3 DNA is TGTGCCAGTAGTATTACGAGGTCTAGCGGAAACAATGAGCAGTTCTTC.

V and J are TRBV28 and TRBJ2-2, with 9 nucleotides matching TRBD2. This CDR3 is 15 amino acids long. Germline CDR1 reads MDHEN; CDR2 reads SYDVKM. V trimming: 3 bases; J trimming: 5 bases; junction bases outside the gene matches: 4. The CDR3 nucleotides are TGTGCCAGCAGTTTTTTGCGGGGGGGGACCGGGGAGCTGTTTTTT. Encoded protein: CASSFLRGGTGELFF.

CDR3 nucleotides: TGTGCCAGTAGTATAAGGACAGGGCGTAGCAATCAGCCCCAGCATTTT. Translation: CASSIRTGRSNQPQHF. This chain joins TRBV19 and TRBJ1-5; 8 nucleotides align to TRBD1. In germline, CDR1 is LNHDA, CDR2 SQIVND (reference sequence). The CDR3 contains 16 residues. V lost 2 bases to trimming and J lost 0 bases; unmatched junction nucleotides: 3.

The chain is built from TRBV5-8 and TRBJ1-3, with D uncertain. V was pared by 1 base and J by 7 bases, with 6 bases between. The germline gives CDR1 SGHTS, CDR2 YDEGEE. The CDR3 runs 12 residues. The CDR3, as DNA: TGTGCCAGCAGCTTGTCAAGGAACACCATATATTTT. Translated: CASSLSRNTIYF.

The gene calls are TRBV2 and TRBJ2-1; possible D gene TRBD1, 6 bases. The germline V gene encodes CDR1 SNHLY and CDR2 FYNNEI. Deletions cut 10 bases from V and 4 bases from J, with 14 bases between. CDR3 length: 13 amino acids. The CDR3 protein is CAMARGLYNEQFF. In DNA form, the CDR3 reads TGTGCCATGGCGAGGGGGTTGTACAATGAGCAGTTCTTC.

The chain carries TRBV28 and TRBJ2-4; unclear D gene. CDR3 size: 16 residues. CDR1 and CDR2 (germline): MDHEN, SYDVKM. V was cut by 2 bases and J by 0 bases, with 11 bases left in between. CDR3 nucleotides: TGTGCCAGCAGTTTACTTTCAGCTCTAGCCAAAAACATTCAGTACTTC. As protein: CASSLLSALAKNIQYF.

Only one count was recorded for this clone. V is TRBV18 and J is TRBJ2-7; no definite D call. The CDR3 has 13 residues. CDR1 is KGHSH and CDR2 is LQKENI in the germline V gene. Trimming took off 6 bases at V and 0 bases at J, with 9 bases between the two ends. CDR3 DNA: TGTGCCAGCTCCACGGTGGACTCCTACGAGCAGTACTTC. This sequence encodes CASSTVDSYEQYF.

Remarks on this clone: Other DNA sequences in the sample encode the same CDR3. The V gene is TRBV7-9, the J gene TRBJ2-1; D is uncertain. CDR1 and CDR2 from the germline V gene are SEHNR and FQNEAQ (reference sequence). V was pared by 5 bases and J by 4 bases, with 3 bases between. This CDR3 contains 11 residues. CDR3 DNA sequence: TGTGCCAGCAGCATTTACAATGAGCAGTTCTTC. Its protein is CASSIYNEQFF.

The CDR3: CAISPGRTSGEQYF. CDR3 nucleotide sequence: TGTGCCATCAGCCCCGGTAGAACCAGCGGCGAGCAGTACTTC. The V and J genes are TRBV10-3 and TRBJ2-7, with D maybe TRBD2 (5 bases). The CDR3 covers 14 residues. Germline lookup yields CDR1 ENHRY and CDR2 SYGVKD. Trimming left V 6 bases short and J 6 bases short, with 18 bases between.

The V and J genes are TRBV5-1 and TRBJ1-1; maybe TRBD1 (5 bases). Germline values: CDR1 SGHRS, CDR2 YFSETQ. CDR3 length: 16 amino acids. Between the trimmed V and J ends, which lost 1 base and 1 base, there was a span of 14 bases. The CDR3 coding sequence is TGCGCCAGCAGCTTGTGGTTAGGGGCCGCGAACACTGAAGCTTTCTTT. Amino acids: CASSLWLGAANTEAFF.